This T cell receptor (beta chain) was documented in a study of shared clonotypes between healthy human individuals. With respect to this clone: Its antigen is as yet unknown.

Only in-frame clones appear in the TCRdb table, and some are missing; sequencing was by immunoSEQ multiplex PCR. The sample shows roughly 770,000 clones, 96% of them seen only once. General study results and limits: A small donor pool kept down the genetic and exposure-history diversity that was represented. Inspection by rarefaction showed sorted-subset sequencing to be incomplete despite large depth.

CD8 cells classed as naive were CD45RO-negative and positively selected for CCR7, excluding terminally differentiated effector memory CD45RA+ cells. Germline loops: CDR1 SGHTA, CDR2 FQGNSA. Trimming removed 4 bases at V and 0 bases at J, with 7 bases between. This CDR3 is built from 13 residues. Sequencing input: naive CD8+ T cells sorted from blood. This TCR derives from a man aged 25-40 years in good health. This chain links TRBV7-2 with TRBJ2-7; D gene unclear. This CDR3 reads CASSSLHSYEQYF. CDR3 nucleotides: TGTGCCAGCAGCTCCTTACACTCCTACGAGCAGTACTTC. Looking up the rest from reference TRBV7-2 and TRBJ2-7 gives the full variable domain: GAGVSQSPSNKVTEKGKDVELRCDPISGHTALYWYRQSLGQGLEFLIYFQGNSAPDKSGLPSDRFSAERTGGSVSTLTIQRTQQEDSAVYLCASSSLHSYEQYFGPGTRLTVT.